This TCR beta chain was documented in a study of technical replicates of blood from several donors (dated 2017 in TCRdb). The library relied on the immunoSEQ multiplex PCR assay. TCRdb stores this immuneACCESS table with in-frame sequences only. Part of the clones is absent; in the studies checked, under half of the shortfall reflects unresolved V genes, and no reason is known for the rest. Across this sample there are some 91,000 clones, with approximately 96% seen only once. Roughly 0.22% of the sample is taken by the ten largest. This clone turned up a few times. Its cognate antigen has yet to be identified. Qualities for individual bases were not recorded, and no much larger clone is one base off. The CDR3 runs 13 residues from the cysteine to the phenylalanine. The retained sequence is limited to the CDR3, 39 bases, with the frame set at the first base. The trim is 4 bases for V and 3 bases for J, with a gap of 9 bases between the germline ends. The germline V gene specifies SNHLY as CDR1 and FYNNEI as CDR2.

Sequencing was carried out using T cells isolated from PBMCs. The chain couples TRBV2 to TRBJ1-1; too little of a D gene remains to name it. This clonotype was obtained from a human donor in good health. The CDR3 region reads CASSVSGYTEAFF. Read as DNA, the sequence is TGTGCCAGCAGTGTCAGCGGGTACACTGAAGCTTTCTTT.